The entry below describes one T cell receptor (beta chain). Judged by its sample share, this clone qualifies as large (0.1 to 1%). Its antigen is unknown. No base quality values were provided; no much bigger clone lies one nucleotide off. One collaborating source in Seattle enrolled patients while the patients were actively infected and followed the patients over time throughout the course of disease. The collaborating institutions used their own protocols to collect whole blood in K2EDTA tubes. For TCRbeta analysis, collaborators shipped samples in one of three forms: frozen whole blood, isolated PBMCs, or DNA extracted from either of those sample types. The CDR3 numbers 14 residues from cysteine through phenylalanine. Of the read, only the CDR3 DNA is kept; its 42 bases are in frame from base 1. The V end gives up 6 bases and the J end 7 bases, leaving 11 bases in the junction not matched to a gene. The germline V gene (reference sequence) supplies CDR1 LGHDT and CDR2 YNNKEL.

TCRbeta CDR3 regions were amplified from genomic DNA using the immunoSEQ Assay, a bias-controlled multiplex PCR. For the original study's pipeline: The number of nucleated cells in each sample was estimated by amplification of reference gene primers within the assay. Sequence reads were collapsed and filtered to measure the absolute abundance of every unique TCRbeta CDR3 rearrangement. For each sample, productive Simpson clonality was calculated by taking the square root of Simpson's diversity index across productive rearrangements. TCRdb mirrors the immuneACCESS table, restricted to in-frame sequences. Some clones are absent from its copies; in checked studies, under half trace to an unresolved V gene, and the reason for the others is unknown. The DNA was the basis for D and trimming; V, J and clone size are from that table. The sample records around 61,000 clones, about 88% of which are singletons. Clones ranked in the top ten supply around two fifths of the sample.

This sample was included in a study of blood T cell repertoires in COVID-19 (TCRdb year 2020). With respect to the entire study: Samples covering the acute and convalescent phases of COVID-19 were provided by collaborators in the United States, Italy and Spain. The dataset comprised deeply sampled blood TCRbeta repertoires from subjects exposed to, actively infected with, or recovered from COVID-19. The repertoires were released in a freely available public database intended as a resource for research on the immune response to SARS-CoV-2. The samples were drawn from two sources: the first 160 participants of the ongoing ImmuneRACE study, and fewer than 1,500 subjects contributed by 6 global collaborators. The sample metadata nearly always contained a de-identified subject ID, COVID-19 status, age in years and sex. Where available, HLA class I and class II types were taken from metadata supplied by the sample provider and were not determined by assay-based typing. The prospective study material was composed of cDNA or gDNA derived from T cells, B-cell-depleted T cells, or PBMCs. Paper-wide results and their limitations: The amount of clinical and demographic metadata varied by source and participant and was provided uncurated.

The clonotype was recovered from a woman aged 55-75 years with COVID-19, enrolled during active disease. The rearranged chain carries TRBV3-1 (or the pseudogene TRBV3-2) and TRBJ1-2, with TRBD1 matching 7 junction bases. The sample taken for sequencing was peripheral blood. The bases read TGTGCCAGCAGGGTCGGGACAGCTAAAGGTGGCTACACCTTC. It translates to CASRVGTAKGGYTF.